A single sample is the source of the 22 T cell receptor beta chains below, sequenced in a study of blood T cell repertoires in COVID-19. The data were produced by immunoSEQ multiplex PCR, yet TCRdb's version contains in-frame clones alone and is incomplete. The sample holds around 23,000 clones, about 70% seen once. Sample: peripheral blood. These receptor sequences come from a man aged 50 to 60 with COVID-19, enrolled during active disease.

The rearrangement links TRBV29-1 to TRBJ1-1; no reliable D call. This CDR3 contains 10 residues. Trimming removed 4 bases from V and 4 bases from J, with 4 bases in between. Germline CDR1 and CDR2: SQVTM and ANQGSEA. The CDR3 DNA reads as TGCAGCGTTGTCATCACTGAAGCTTTCTTT. Its translation is CSVVITEAFF.

The chain is built from TRBV11-2 and TRBJ1-5, with D perhaps TRBD1 (6 bases). The V end lost 1 base, the J end lost 3 bases, and 10 bases lay between the germline ends. This CDR3 comprises 15 residues. The germline V gene encodes CDR1 SGHAT and CDR2 FQNNGV. The CDR3 reads CASSLGGQPNQPQHF. The CDR3, as DNA: TGTGCCAGCAGCTTAGGCGGACAGCCCAATCAGCCCCAGCATTTT.

The chain carries TRBV24-1 and TRBJ2-1; perhaps TRBD2 as D (6 bases). The length of the CDR3 is 15 residues. Trimming left V 4 bases short and J 0 bases short, with 9 bases between. The germline V gene has CDR1 KGHDR and CDR2 SFDVKD. The CDR3 spells CATSESGYSYNEQFF. The CDR3 DNA reads as TGTGCCACCAGTGAGAGCGGGTACTCCTACAATGAGCAGTTCTTC.

This chain joins TRBV6-6 and TRBJ2-4; possible D gene TRBD2, 5 bases. The germline V and J ends were trimmed by 11 bases and 8 bases, with 22 bases remaining between them. Per germline, CDR1 MNHNY and CDR2 SVGAGI (reference sequence). CDR3 length: 14 amino acids. CDR3 residues: CADPDCLQRDIQYF. CDR3 sequence (DNA): TGTGCCGACCCGGACTGCCTCCAAAGGGACATTCAGTACTTC.

The chain carries TRBV19 and TRBJ2-5, with 9 positions matching TRBD2. Looked up from germline, CDR1 is LNHDA and CDR2 is SQIVND (reference sequence). This CDR3 spans 15 amino acids. With V trimmed by 7 bases and J by 5 bases, 11 bases remained unmatched. The DNA for the CDR3 is TGTGCCAGTACCAATGCGGGGGGGCCCCGGGAGACCCAGTACTTC. Its protein is CASTNAGGPRETQYF. The full variable domain, completed using reference TRBV19 and TRBJ2-5, is DGGITQSPKYLFRKEGQNVTLSCEQNLNHDAMYWYRQDPGQGLRLIYYSQIVNDFQKGDIAEGYSVSREKKESFPLTVTSAQKNPTAFYLCASTNAGGPRETQYFGPGTRLLVL.

This chain uses TRBV7-9 with TRBJ2-5, with TRBD1 identical over 8 bases. Trimming removed 5 bases from V and 0 bases from J; junction bases left unmatched: 8. The CDR3 is 16 residues long. The germline V gene has CDR1 SEHNR and CDR2 FQNEAQ (reference sequence). Written as DNA, the CDR3 is TGTGCCAGCAGCCGAAGGAAGGACAGGGACCAAGAGACCCAGTACTTC. It yields the protein CASSRRKDRDQETQYF.

This chain uses TRBV2 with TRBJ1-5, with D possibly TRBD1 on 5 matching bases. CDR3 size: 13 residues. V lost 3 bases, J lost 6 bases, and 9 bases lay in between. Germline loops: CDR1 SNHLY, CDR2 FYNNEI. The CDR3 reads CASSEAGFQPQHF. CDR3 sequence (DNA): TGTGCCAGCAGTGAGGCAGGGTTTCAGCCCCAGCATTTT.

This chain joins TRBV24-1 and TRBJ1-5, with a possible D match to TRBD1 (5 bases). This CDR3 is built from 13 residues. Trimming took off 6 bases at V and 7 bases at J, with 12 bases between the two ends. Germline CDR1 and CDR2: KGHDR and SFDVKD. The CDR3 nucleotides read TGTGCCACCAGTAGGTCAGGGTTCCAGCCCCAGCATTTT. Translated: CATSRSGFQPQHF.

This chain uses TRBV10-3 with TRBJ2-1; 7 positions agree with TRBD2. Germline V gene data show CDR1 as ENHRY and CDR2 as SYGVKD. Germline trimming cut 7 bases from V and 4 bases from J; bases unmatched to any gene: 7. This CDR3 spans 14 amino acids. Here the CDR3 DNA reads TGTGCCATCATGTACAGCGGGGTTTACAATGAGCAGTTCTTC. Residues: CAIMYSGVYNEQFF.

This clone came up a few times. This chain links TRBV30 with TRBJ1-2, with 7 bases matching TRBD1. J was trimmed by 2 bases and V by 2 bases; bases with no gene match: 8. The CDR3 runs 15 residues. Germline assignment: CDR1 GTSNPN and CDR2 SVGIG (reference sequence). This CDR3 is CAWSKSDRYNYGYTF. The CDR3 DNA follows: TGTGCCTGGAGTAAGTCGGACAGGTACAACTATGGCTACACCTTC.

The chain uses TRBV25-1 and TRBJ2-7; 9 bases align to TRBD1. CDR3 length: 15 residues. Germline CDR1 is MGHDK and CDR2 is SYGVNS. V shed 6 bases and J 5 bases; nucleotides not matched to a gene: 11. Written as DNA, the CDR3 is TGTGCCAGCAGCTGGGGGACAGGGAGTTTCAACGAGCAGTACTTC. It encodes CASSWGTGSFNEQYF.

This clone has a handful of counts. The CDR3 loop reads CASVKGRTNEKLFF. The DNA for the CDR3 is TGTGCCAGCGTCAAGGGGCGTACTAATGAAAAACTGTTTTTT. The chain combines TRBV6-5 with TRBJ1-4; a possible D gene is TRBD1 (5 bases). Germline CDR1 is MNHEY and CDR2 is SVGAGI. Trimming pared 8 bases from V and 2 bases from J, leaving 12 bases between. CDR3 length: 14 amino acids.

Written as DNA, the CDR3 is TGTGCCAGCAGCAAGACTGGTGCCGGGGGGGCCAACGTCCTGACTTTC. As protein: CASSKTGAGGANVLTF. This sequence joins TRBV6-4 and TRBJ2-6; unclear D gene. V was clipped by 6 bases and J by 4 bases, with 16 bases between them. The CDR3 loop spans 16 amino acids. The germline gives CDR1 MRHNA, CDR2 SNTAGT.

The CDR3 protein is CASSPRGGGRSSYEQYF. The CDR3 region has the DNA TGTGCCAGTAGTCCGCGGGGTGGCGGGAGGAGCTCCTACGAGCAGTACTTC. The chain uses TRBV19 and TRBJ2-7, with 8 positions matching TRBD2. J lost 0 bases, V lost 5 bases, and 12 bases had no gene match. The CDR3 loop spans 17 amino acids. Germline assignment: CDR1 LNHDA and CDR2 SQIVND (reference sequence).

V gene TRBV5-3 combines with J gene TRBJ1-6, with 9 bases aligning to TRBD1. TRBV5-3 is known as an ORF, though its function is uncertain. J lost 13 bases, V lost 4 bases, and 15 bases had no gene match. This CDR3 is 16 amino acids long. The CDR3 spells CARSLSHGTGLLPLHF. In nucleotides, the CDR3 is TGTGCCAGAAGCCTCTCTCACGGGACAGGGCTTCTTCCCCTCCACTTT.

V and J are TRBV4-2 and TRBJ2-1, with 11 bases that match TRBD2. The ends lost 0 bases at V and 15 bases at J; junction bases unmatched: 13. Germline V CDR1 and CDR2: LGHNA, YNFKEQ. CDR3 size: 16 residues. This chain's CDR3 is CASSQDPGASGRSAFF. CDR3 in DNA: TGTGCCAGCAGCCAAGATCCAGGGGCTAGCGGGAGGAGCGCGTTCTTC.

This chain uses TRBV7-2 with TRBJ2-3; D is unresolved. Germline V gene lookup returns CDR1 SGHTA and CDR2 FQGNSA. The CDR3 sequence is 14 residues long. V was clipped by 6 bases and J by 1 base, with 11 bases between them. The CDR3 region is CASSPLSGTDTQYF. The CDR3 coding sequence is TGTGCCAGCAGTCCCTTGTCTGGCACAGATACGCAGTATTTT.

J is TRBJ1-2 and V is TRBV24-1, with 8 bases aligning to TRBD1. This CDR3 comprises 14 residues. The V gene end was trimmed by 3 bases and the J gene end by 6 bases; junction bases not matched to a gene: 5. Germline assignment: CDR1 KGHDR and CDR2 SFDVKD. This chain's CDR3 is CATSDALTGDGYTF. DNA of the CDR3: TGTGCCACCAGTGATGCCCTGACAGGGGATGGCTACACCTTC.

The chain couples TRBV30 to TRBJ2-5; no firm D call. The CDR3 length is 12 residues. The ends were cut back, 2 bases at V and 1 base at J, with 5 bases in the middle. Germline V gives CDR1 GTSNPN, CDR2 SVGIG (reference sequence). The CDR3 coding sequence is TGTGCCTGGAGTCTAAGCCAAGAGACCCAGTACTTC. Translating it yields CAWSLSQETQYF.

V gene TRBV3-1 (or the pseudogene TRBV3-2) combines with J gene TRBJ2-1, with 7 bases lining up with TRBD2. CDR1 LGHDT and CDR2 YNNKEL come from the germline V gene (reference sequence). J lost 6 bases, V lost 4 bases, and 6 bases had no gene match. This CDR3 spans 14 amino acids. The chain's CDR3 is CASSRESGTNEQFF. The CDR3 coding sequence is TGTGCCAGCAGCCGGGAGAGCGGGACCAATGAGCAGTTCTTC.

The rearrangement uses TRBV5-1 and TRBJ1-4, with D uncertain. The CDR3 is 14 residues long. Trimming removed 0 bases at V and 3 bases at J, with 6 bases between. In germline, CDR1 is SGHRS, CDR2 YFSETQ. CDR3 DNA: TGCGCCAGCAGCTTGGACAGATCTAATGAAAAACTGTTTTTT. Its translation: CASSLDRSNEKLFF. Using reference TRBV5-1 and TRBJ1-4 for the parts outside the CDR3, the full variable domain is KAGVTQTPRYLIKTRGQQVTLSCSPISGHRSVSWYQQTPGQGLQFLFEYFSETQRNKGNFPGRFSGRQFSNSRSEMNVSTLELGDSALYLCASSLDRSNEKLFFGSGTQLSVL.

The chain carries TRBV6-6 and TRBJ2-1; unclear D gene. The CDR3 is 13 amino acids. V was shortened by 7 bases and J by 6 bases, with 13 bases between the two germline ends. Per the germline V gene, CDR1 is MNHNY and CDR2 is SVGAGI (reference sequence). CDR3 DNA: TGTGCCAGCACCCCGCCGGGTCCCAATGAGCAGTTCTTC. The encoded protein is CASTPPGPNEQFF.